This T cell receptor beta chain was sequenced for a study of graft-versus-host responses after intestinal transplantation (dated by TCRdb to the early 2020s). With regard to the full study: Recipients received multivisceral, liver-intestinal, or isolated intestinal transplants. Anti-thymocyte globulin induction was given to all recipients, followed by maintenance tacrolimus and steroids for two to three years. After intestinal transplantation, graft-versus-host and host-versus-graft alloreactive T cell clones were followed in the graft, circulation and bone marrow using bulk TCR-beta CDR3 sequencing. To identify alloreactive clones, pre-transplant mixed lymphocyte reaction products were sequenced and then compared with unstimulated pre-transplant donor and recipient T cells. A cohort of 24 intestinal transplant recipients, including one retransplant, was enrolled, and 3 patients lacking pretransplant specimens were excluded. Donor T cell macrochimerism was defined as a peak of at least 4% donor T cells among recipient peripheral blood mononuclear cells. Samples from three later patients were sequenced in-house on an Illumina MiSeq with MiXCR processing rather than by the commercial service.

This clone showed up just once. Its antigen is still unknown. No much larger clone is present one base from it, and per-base qualities are unavailable. CDR1 and CDR2 were assigned from the germline V gene as SGHVS and FQNEAQ. V lost 1 base and J lost 10 bases; the stretch between them is 8 bases long. Taken from cysteine to phenylalanine, the CDR3 has 12 residues. The only DNA kept is the CDR3, 36 bases in frame from the first base. The time point label corresponds to: cells obtained before transplantation from donor or recipient. CD3+CD4+ and CD3+CD8+ populations were FACS-sorted from unstimulated pre-transplant donor and recipient cells taken from spleen or lymph nodes. Broader findings and caveats from the paper: GvH clones were detected in recipient bone marrow, and some appeared earlier in ileal mucosa or blood, consistent with an intestinal mucosal origin. Patients with donor T cell macrochimerism had high GvH to HvG T cell clonal ratios in their allografts. The relatively low number and heterogeneity of intestinal transplant patients limited the conclusions. Peak levels of circulating GvH clones were associated with declines in HvG clones early after transplant.

Libraries came from the immunoSEQ multiplex PCR assay. For most patients, genomic DNA was isolated using the Qiagen DNeasy Blood and Tissue Kit and was shipped frozen to Adaptive Biotechnologies for TCR sequencing. Adaptive Biotechnologies carried out high-throughput TCR-beta CDR3 sequencing of genomic DNA for most patients. Per the authors' processing: TCR sequencing data were retrieved from Adaptive's ImmunoSEQ software for some 19 patients, whereas three other patients were processed with MiXCR and VDJtools. CD4 versus CD8 sorting errors were corrected by removing sequences found in both subsets at a frequency ratio below 5:1. Because the origin of CDR3 nucleotide sequences shared between donor and recipient could not be assigned, those sequences were removed. At least 2-fold expansion over unstimulated cells and a minimum CFSE-low frequency of 0.002% (template counts) or 0.001% (read counts) were required for clones to be classified as alloreactive. Mappable clones were those detected in sequenced pre-transplant spleen, lymph node, or MLR CFSE-low populations of the donor or recipient. Cumulative frequency of alloreactive clones was calculated as a percentage of all sequences weighted by copy number. TCRdb provides this immuneACCESS table in a form limited to in-frame rearrangements. Some clones are lacking; in checked studies, under half of them reflect an unresolved V gene, and why the rest are absent is not known. V, J and clone size are those of that table, while D and trimming were read from the DNA. The sample table lists under 150,000 clones, about nine tenths of them with a count of one. The ten largest clones represent about 0.18% of the sample.

The TCR comes from a human donor who received an intestinal transplant. The rearranged chain carries TRBV7-8 and TRBJ2-1; the D gene cannot be named for sure. The source was unstimulated CD4+ T cells sorted from spleen or lymph node cells, collected before intestinal transplant. CDR3 loop: CASSLVLQEQFF. The base sequence is TGTGCCAGCAGCTTAGTTCTTCAGGAGCAGTTCTTC.